These T cell receptor beta chains were read from a single sample in a study of blood T cell repertoires in COVID-19. TCRdb's table, derived via immunoSEQ multiplex PCR, lists solely in-frame clones and lacks some. This sample has 310,000 or so clones, with roughly 87% found just once. The sequencing sample was made of PBMCs or T cells enriched from blood (not recorded which). The receptor source for this set is a woman younger than 30 who had recovered from COVID-19. The CDR3 runs from the conserved cysteine through the conserved F or W. The D gene is left open where the match is weak. Size is stated for part of the rows, as once, few or many counts, or as a class when the clone is expanded.

V gene,D gene,clone size,CDR3 length,J gene,CDR3 DNA,CDR3 protein
TRBV18,NA,NA,13,TRBJ1-5,TGTGCCAGCTCACGTGACGGGAATCAGCCCCAGCATTTT,CASSRDGNQPQHF
TRBV30,TRBD1,NA,11,TRBJ2-1,TGTGCCTGGGAGGGGGCGCGGGAGCAGTTCTTC,CAWEGAREQFF
TRBV18,TRBD1,NA,15,TRBJ1-3,TGTGCCAGCTCACCCGACAGGGGGTCTGGAAACACCATATATTTT,CASSPDRGSGNTIYF
TRBV6-4,NA,NA,13,TRBJ2-3,TGTGCCAGCAGTCCCCAGGGAACAGATACGCAGTATTTT,CASSPQGTDTQYF
TRBV19,NA,NA,13,TRBJ1-5,TGTGCCAGTAGTATCAGTAGCAATCAGCCCCAGCATTTT,CASSISSNQPQHF
TRBV6-2/TRBV6-3,NA,once,13,TRBJ1-1,TGTGCCAGCAGTCTTCTCGGGAACACTGAAGCTTTCTTT,CASSLLGNTEAFF
TRBV10-3,TRBD2,NA,14,TRBJ2-2,TGTGCCATCAGTGAGCGGGAGGGAATCGGGGAGCTGTTTTTT,CAISEREGIGELFF
TRBV7-9,NA,NA,13,TRBJ2-7,TGTGCCAGCAGCTTCCGTCGGGGTCCCGAGCAGTACTTC,CASSFRRGPEQYF
TRBV29-1,NA,NA,13,TRBJ2-1,TGCAGCGCAGGGCAGAGCGGATACAATGAGCAGTTCTTC,CSAGQSGYNEQFF
TRBV3-1/TRBV3-2,NA,NA,12,TRBJ1-4,TGTGCCAGCGGCCCCCCGGATGAAAAACTGTTTTTT,CASGPPDEKLFF
TRBV6-4,TRBD1,NA,15,TRBJ2-3,TGTGCCAGCAGTCTCCGGGACAGGGAGGGAGATACGCAGTATTTT,CASSLRDREGDTQYF
TRBV5-6,TRBD1,NA,18,TRBJ1-5,TGTGCCAGCAGCTCATCACAACAAGGGGGCGCGGGCAATCAGCCCCAGCATTTT,CASSSSQQGGAGNQPQHF
TRBV7-8,NA,NA,15,TRBJ1-2,TGTGCCAGCAGCTTAGACTGGGTCCAGGGCGGTGGCTACACCTTC,CASSLDWVQGGGYTF
TRBV6-5,NA,NA,12,TRBJ2-5,TGTGCCAGCTCTCGGGAGCAAGAGACCCAGTACTTC,CASSREQETQYF
TRBV7-9,NA,NA,14,TRBJ1-1,TGTGCCAGCAGCTTAGACATGGGGGGCACTGAAGCTTTCTTT,CASSLDMGGTEAFF
TRBV2,TRBD1,NA,12,TRBJ1-1,TGTGCCAGCCACAGGGGTTTTACTGAAGCTTTCTTT,CASHRGFTEAFF
TRBV7-9,NA,NA,13,TRBJ1-1,TGTGCCAGCAGCATCTCAGGGGTCGGTGAAGCTTTCTTT,CASSISGVGEAFF
TRBV6-5,NA,NA,14,TRBJ2-3,TGTGCCAGCAGTTTGGGGGCCCGCACAGATACGCAGTATTTT,CASSLGARTDTQYF
TRBV4-2,NA,NA,17,TRBJ1-4,TGTGCCAGCAGCCCCAAGGAGGGTGGGAGGTTTGATGAAAAACTGTTTTTT,CASSPKEGGRFDEKLFF
TRBV20-1,TRBD2,NA,15,TRBJ2-3,TGCAGTGCTAGTGGGACTAGCGGAGGCGGAGATACGCAGTATTTT,CSASGTSGGGDTQYF
TRBV5-4,NA,NA,15,TRBJ2-3,TGTGCCAGCAGCATTGGCGGGACTAGCACAGATACGCAGTATTTT,CASSIGGTSTDTQYF
TRBV25-1,TRBD1,NA,17,TRBJ1-4,TGTGCCAGCAGCGAACACCCGGGACAGGGGGCAAATGAAAAACTGTTTTTT,CASSEHPGQGANEKLFF
TRBV7-2,NA,NA,16,TRBJ1-2,TGTGCCAGCAGCTTAGAAGGGCAGGGCGGTAACTATGGCTACACCTTC,CASSLEGQGGNYGYTF
TRBV19,TRBD1,NA,16,TRBJ1-1,TGTGCCAGTAGAACCGGGGCCCACAGGGGGGCCACTGAAGCTTTCTTT,CASRTGAHRGATEAFF
TRBV2,NA,NA,17,TRBJ2-7,TGTGCCAGCAGCGAAACGAAGGACAGCCAAATTTCCTACGAGCAGTACTTC,CASSETKDSQISYEQYF
TRBV25-1,NA,NA,13,TRBJ1-1,TGTGCCAGCACTCCACCAGGTATCACTGAAGCTTTCTTT,CASTPPGITEAFF
TRBV5-4,NA,once,15,TRBJ1-6,TGTGCCAGCAGCCTACCGGGACAAAGGGACTCACCCCTCCACTTT,CASSLPGQRDSPLHF
TRBV7-6,NA,NA,16,TRBJ1-2,TGTGCCAGCAGCGTAATTCTCGGTCGGAGCTCCTATGGCTACACCTTC,CASSVILGRSSYGYTF
TRBV6-5,TRBD1,NA,15,TRBJ2-2,TGTGCCAGCACCTTGGACAGGGCGATCGGCGGGGAGCTGTTTTTT,CASTLDRAIGGELFF
TRBV4-2,NA,NA,11,TRBJ2-1,TGTGCCAGCAGCCAAGACTTTGAGCAGTTCTTC,CASSQDFEQFF
TRBV30,NA,NA,12,TRBJ2-7,TGTGCCTGGGGAGACAACCCCTACGAGCAGTACTTC,CAWGDNPYEQYF
TRBV7-2,NA,NA,16,TRBJ1-2,TGTGCCAGCAGCTTCACGGGGGGGACTGCTAACTATGGCTACACCTTC,CASSFTGGTANYGYTF
TRBV7-8,TRBD2,NA,16,TRBJ2-3,TGTGCCAGCAGCTTAATGCGCGGGGGGGCATCAGATACGCAGTATTTT,CASSLMRGGASDTQYF
TRBV12-1,NA,NA,17,TRBJ1-1,TGTGCCAGCAGCTTTGGGCCACCTCGGGCAGGGAAGACTGAAGCTTTCTTT,CASSFGPPRAGKTEAFF
TRBV28,NA,NA,14,TRBJ2-5,TGTGCCAGCAGACCCGGGACAAGGAGAGAGACCCAGTACTTC,CASRPGTRRETQYF
TRBV5-1,TRBD2,NA,13,TRBJ2-7,TGCGCCAGCAGCCCGGGGGGTGCCCACGAGCAGTACTTC,CASSPGGAHEQYF
TRBV5-4,TRBD1,NA,15,TRBJ2-5,TGTGCCAGCAGCTTGGGGCAGGGGGCTGGAGAGACCCAGTACTTC,CASSLGQGAGETQYF
TRBV28,NA,NA,12,TRBJ2-5,TGTGCCAGCAGTTTCAGGACTGAGACCCAGTACTTC,CASSFRTETQYF
TRBV6-4,TRBD1,once,16,TRBJ1-6,TGTGCCAGCCAAGCTAGAGGGGGCGAGATTAATTCACCCCTCCACTTT,CASQARGGEINSPLHF
TRBV20-1,TRBD1,NA,15,TRBJ1-1,TGCAGTGCTAGTATCTGGGACAGGAAGAACACTGAAGCTTTCTTT,CSASIWDRKNTEAFF
TRBV6-2/TRBV6-3,TRBD2,NA,18,TRBJ2-4,TGTGCCAGCAGTTCCCCCTCCGAGTCAGCGGGGGACGAAAACATTCAGTACTTC,CASSSPSESAGDENIQYF
TRBV27,NA,few,15,TRBJ2-3,TGTGCCACCCCCCCCCAGCGGAGGGGAGATGATACGCAGTATTTT,CATPPQRRGDDTQYF
TRBV5-1,TRBD2,NA,15,TRBJ2-5,TGCGCCAGCAGCACCCGGACTAGCGGGAGTGAGACCCAGTACTTC,CASSTRTSGSETQYF
TRBV10-1,NA,NA,17,TRBJ1-4,TGCGCCAGCAGTGAGCTAGCCCTGACCGCGGATAATGAAAAACTGTTTTTT,CASSELALTADNEKLFF
TRBV20-1,NA,NA,11,TRBJ1-5,TGCAGTGCAAAGACAGTTCAGTCCCAGCATTTT,CSAKTVQSQHF
TRBV19,NA,NA,16,TRBJ1-3,TGTGCCAGTAGCCCTACAGGGAGCCACTCTGGAAACACCATATATTTT,CASSPTGSHSGNTIYF
TRBV20-1,NA,NA,13,TRBJ1-1,TGCAGTGCTAGTTTCGGGGGGAGGGCTGAAGCTTTCTTT,CSASFGGRAEAFF
TRBV27,NA,few,14,TRBJ1-2,TGTGCCAGCAGTCCACTTATCCCCGGGGGAGGCTACACCTTC,CASSPLIPGGGYTF
TRBV27,NA,NA,13,TRBJ2-7,TGTGCCAGCAGGCCGGTAGGGGGGGACGAGCAGTACTTC,CASRPVGGDEQYF